This TCR beta chain was retrieved from a study of cytomegalovirus exposure and HLA in healthy donors. The primer mix had 60 Vbeta and 13 Jbeta primers. Authors' analysis steps: About 9.9 million of the 80 million or so unique TCR beta chains counted in a later analysis were shared. TCRdb's copy holds only in-frame clones and misses some; the assay was immunoSEQ multiplex PCR. D and trimming come from the DNA, and the V and J calls and clone size come from that table. The sample carries around 180,000 clones, approximately 83% recorded once. V shed 0 bases and J shed 3 bases, with 11 bases lying between them. This CDR3 has 15 amino acids. CDR1 and CDR2 (germline): SGHVS, FQNEAQ.

The chain uses TRBV7-8 and TRBJ1-1; D unresolved. Sequenced sample: PBMCs. The source is a boy aged 2 to 10 in good health and CMV-seronegative. In DNA form, the CDR3 reads TGTGCCAGCAGCTTAGCCAACCCCCGGGACACTGAAGCTTTCTTT. It specifies CASSLANPRDTEAFF.